This TCR beta chain was found in a study of T cells after yellow fever vaccination. Germline-derived CDR1 and CDR2 are LNHDA and SQIVND (reference sequence). Trimming left V 0 bases short and J 3 bases short, with 9 bases between. CDR3 size: 15 residues. TCRdb called the 5' RACE reads again in MiXCR, with one record for every CDR3 protein. This sample has some 670,000 distinct CDR3 sequences; roughly an eighth occur once, and the top ten carry 14% to 15%. The specimen was PBMCs, collected on the day of the yellow fever booster vaccination. The chain has TRBV19 and TRBJ1-5; D unclear. The sequence derives from a young man who received the YFV17D yellow fever vaccine. CDR3 residues: CASSIDRGTNQPQHF. The CDR3 DNA reads as TGTGCCAGTAGTATAGATCGGGGAACCAATCAGCCCCAGCATTTT.